The rows below give T cell receptor beta chains drawn from one sample of a study of Graves' ophthalmopathy and Graves' hyperthyroidism. TCRdb re-called the multiplex PCR reads with MiXCR, one entry per CDR3 protein. Among some 400,000 distinct CDR3 sequences listed, about a sixth were seen once. Sample: peripheral blood. The receptors here all came from a young woman with Graves' ophthalmopathy. Each CDR3 is given with its conserved first and last residue. D genes are given only for firm matches. Some rows mark clone size as missing; the rest say once, few, many or name a class of expanded clone.

j_call v_call cdr3_length d_call clone_size cdr3_aa cdr3_nt
TRBJ2-4 TRBV11-2 18 - many CASSLTPFAGRGSDIQYF TGTGCCAGCAGCCTCACCCCATTCGCAGGGAGGGGGTCGGACATTCAGTACTTC
TRBJ2-7 TRBV10-3 12 - many CAIMGTREQQYF TGTGCCATCATGGGCACTCGCGAGCAGCAGTACTTC
TRBJ2-3 TRBV10-3 16 - many CAILPESPTGIDTQYF TGTGCCATCCTCCCGGAAAGTCCGACGGGGATAGATACGCAGTATTTT
TRBJ1-5 TRBV27 17 - many CASSLKGRDYSNQPQHF TGTGCCAGCAGTTTAAAGGGGAGAGATTATAGCAATCAGCCCCAGCATTTT
TRBJ2-7 TRBV6-1 14 TRBD1 many CASSADRGGYEQYF TGTGCCAGCAGTGCCGACAGGGGTGGGTACGAGCAGTACTTC
TRBJ1-1 TRBV5-1 14 - many CASSSGLFETEAFF TGCGCCAGCAGCTCGGGACTTTTTGAGACTGAAGCTTTCTTT
TRBJ1-6 TRBV4-2 17 - - CASSSTATSSYNSPLHF TGTGCCAGCAGCTCCACAGCAACGAGCTCCTATAATTCACCCCTCCACTTT
TRBJ2-7 TRBV9 14 - - CASSVEGRAYEQYF TGTGCCAGCAGCGTAGAGGGCAGGGCCTACGAGCAGTACTTC
TRBJ1-1 TRBV7-8 12 - many CASSSHGTEAFF TGTGCCAGCAGCTCACATGGCACTGAAGCTTTCTTT
TRBJ1-1 TRBV27 14 - many CASYAYPPDTEAFF TGTGCCAGCTACGCATACCCTCCCGACACTGAAGCTTTCTTT
TRBJ2-7 TRBV6-1 16 TRBD2 many CASSEAGGEPSYEQYF TGTGCCAGCAGTGAAGCGGGGGGGGAACCCTCCTACGAGCAGTACTTC
TRBJ2-7 TRBV10-2 13 - many CASSSGHSYERYF TGCGCCAGCAGTTCGGGGCACTCCTACGAGCGGTACTTC
TRBJ1-5 TRBV16 16 - many CASSQSNGKGNQPQHF TGTGCCAGCAGCCAATCCAACGGGAAGGGAAATCAGCCCCAGCATTTT
TRBJ2-6 TRBV2 12 - many CASSGGANVLTF TGTGCCAGCAGTGGTGGGGCCAACGTCCTGACTTTC
TRBJ2-2 TRBV6-1 13 - many CASSALGTGELFF TGTGCCAGCAGTGCCTTAGGCACCGGGGAGCTGTTTTTT
TRBJ2-5 TRBV7-2 14 - few CASSLQGAGGTQYF TGTGCCAGCAGCTTACAGGGAGCCGGGGGGACCCAGTACTTC
TRBJ2-7 TRBV4-1 13 - many CASSSGPYYEQYF TGCGCCAGCAGCTCAGGGCCTTACTACGAGCAGTACTTC
TRBJ1-1 TRBV12-3/TRBV12-4 12 TRBD1 - CASSWDSSEAFF TGTGCCAGCAGTTGGGACAGCAGCGAAGCTTTCTTT
TRBJ1-2 TRBV6-1 14 - many CASRGHRDVYGYTF TGTGCCAGCAGGGGACACCGAGACGTCTATGGCTACACCTTC
TRBJ1-5 TRBV4-2 16 - many CASSQDGGRSNQPQHF TGTGCCAGCAGCCAAGATGGTGGACGGTCTAATCAGCCCCAGCATTTT
TRBJ2-5 TRBV7-2 15 - many CASSGGGDSQETQYF TGTGCCAGCAGCGGGGGGGGGGACAGTCAAGAGACCCAGTACTTC
TRBJ2-7 TRBV7-2 14 TRBD1 many CASSLVSQGVEQYF TGTGCCAGCAGCTTAGTATCACAGGGGGTCGAGCAGTACTTC
TRBJ2-2 TRBV28 17 TRBD2 many CASSYPRAGAGTGELFF TGTGCCAGCAGTTACCCAAGAGCGGGGGCAGGCACCGGGGAGCTGTTTTTT
TRBJ1-5 TRBV18 15 - many CASSGLAISNQPQHF TGTGCCAGCTCGGGGTTGGCCATTAGCAATCAGCCCCAGCATTTT
TRBJ2-5 TRBV29-1 12 TRBD2 - CSVVAGSETQYF TGCAGCGTTGTAGCGGGCTCGGAGACCCAGTACTTC
TRBJ2-5 TRBV28 13 - many CAARGAVRETQYF TGTGCCGCCCGGGGGGCAGTCCGAGAGACCCAGTACTTC
TRBJ1-6 TRBV6-2/TRBV6-3 14 - many CASSPAVHNSPLHF TGTGCCAGCAGTCCCGCGGTTCATAATTCACCCCTCCACTTT
TRBJ2-2 TRBV6-2/TRBV6-3 17 - many CASSSLGGPGTTGELFF TGTGCCAGCAGTTCCCTCGGGGGGCCGGGAACCACCGGGGAGCTGTTTTTT
TRBJ2-2 TRBV5-1 15 TRBD2 few CASSLASGTTGELFF TGCGCCAGCAGCTTGGCTAGCGGGACGACCGGGGAGCTGTTTTTT
TRBJ1-1 TRBV10-2 13 - many CASSVGGAGLAFF TGCGCCAGCAGTGTAGGAGGGGCAGGCTTGGCTTTCTTT
TRBJ2-2 TRBV6-2/TRBV6-3 14 TRBD2 many CASTPSGETGELFF TGTGCCAGCACCCCTAGCGGGGAAACCGGGGAGCTGTTTTTT
TRBJ2-5 TRBV6-1 12 TRBD2 - CGAGGGLETQYF TGTGGGGCGGGAGGCGGTTTGGAGACCCAGTACTTC
TRBJ1-2 TRBV6-2/TRBV6-3 14 - - CASSDDIGVYGYTF TGTGCCAGCAGCGACGACATCGGGGTGTATGGCTACACCTTC
TRBJ2-5 TRBV28 14 - - CASSFFRDQETQYF TGTGCCAGCAGTTTTTTTCGAGACCAAGAGACCCAGTACTTC
TRBJ2-7 TRBV10-3 12 - few CAISESEDEQYF TGTGCCATCAGTGAGTCGGAGGACGAGCAGTACTTC
TRBJ2-2 TRBV19 14 TRBD2 many CASSMGLATGELFF TGTGCCAGTAGTATGGGACTAGCGACCGGGGAGCTGTTTTTT
TRBJ2-2 TRBV7-3 12 - many CASSLASGELFF TGTGCCAGCAGCTTAGCTAGTGGGGAGCTGTTTTTT
TRBJ1-5 TRBV12-3/TRBV12-4 13 TRBD1 many CASSKGQNQPQHF TGTGCCAGCAGTAAGGGACAGAATCAGCCCCAGCATTTT
TRBJ2-2 TRBV6-2/TRBV6-3 16 - many CASSYSRQGYTGELFF TGTGCCAGCAGTTACTCGAGGCAGGGGTACACCGGGGAGCTGTTTTTT
TRBJ2-5 TRBV12-3/TRBV12-4 15 - many CASSDYPTGRGTQYF TGTGCCAGCAGTGACTACCCGACAGGACGGGGGACCCAGTACTTC
TRBJ2-5 TRBV12-3/TRBV12-4 14 - many CASGLVTTDETQYF TGTGCCAGCGGTTTAGTTACTACTGATGAGACCCAGTACTTC
TRBJ2-7 TRBV5-1 12 TRBD2 - CASSWGGNEQYF TGCGCCAGCAGCTGGGGGGGTAACGAGCAGTACTTC
TRBJ1-6 TRBV6-2/TRBV6-3 12 - - CASADYNSPLHF TGTGCCAGCGCAGATTATAATTCACCCCTCCACTTT
TRBJ1-5 TRBV28 15 TRBD1 many CASSFTDRVNQPQHF TGTGCCAGCAGCTTCACGGACAGGGTGAATCAGCCCCAGCATTTT
TRBJ1-5 TRBV30 15 TRBD1 many CAWSAGGSGNQPQHF TGCGCCTGGAGCGCAGGGGGTTCGGGCAATCAGCCCCAGCATTTT
TRBJ2-5 TRBV6-2/TRBV6-3 14 - many CASSYLWSGETQYF TGTGCCAGCAGTTACCTGTGGAGCGGGGAGACCCAGTACTTC
TRBJ2-7 TRBV6-2/TRBV6-3 19 TRBD2 - CASSYSMQGTSGISDEQYF TGTGCCAGCAGTTACTCGATGCAGGGGACTAGCGGGATCAGCGACGAGCAGTACTTC